These 27 T cell receptor beta chains were all obtained from the same sample, sequenced in a study of CD8 T cells in ankylosing spondylitis. TCRdb analysed the 5' RACE reads with MiXCR anew, one entry per CDR3 protein. The table includes 250,000 to 400,000 distinct CDR3 sequences, around 10% detected once. Sequenced input: blood, either unsorted or a sorted T cell fraction (not recorded which). The receptors here all came from a female donor with ankylosing spondylitis or in good health (not recorded which).

This clonotype occurred many times. The chain couples TRBV9 to TRBJ2-1; 9 nucleotides line up with TRBD2. Germline V gives CDR1 SGDLS, CDR2 YYNGEE. The V segment lost 1 base and the J segment 1 base; nucleotides outside the gene matches: 0. CDR3 size: 15 residues. CDR3 DNA sequence: TGTGCCAGCAGCGTACTAGCGGGGTCCTACAATGAGCAGTTCTTC. Translating it yields CASSVLAGSYNEQFF.

The sample holds many counts of this clonotype. The V gene is TRBV6-2 or TRBV6-3, the J gene TRBJ2-7; D ambiguous. The V gene lost 6 bases and the J gene lost 0 bases, with 9 bases spanning the gap. Germline V CDR1 and CDR2: MNHEY, SVGEGT. The CDR3 extends over 13 amino acids. The CDR3 sequence is CASRPLSSYEQYF. The CDR3 nucleotides read TGTGCCAGCAGGCCTCTCAGCTCCTACGAGCAGTACTTC.

This clonotype was detected once. A much larger clone differs by one base, so this may be a read error. The chain combines TRBV20-1 with TRBJ2-2, with D maybe TRBD2 (5 bases). The CDR3 has 15 residues. The germline gives CDR1 DFQATT, CDR2 SNEGSKA (reference sequence). CDR3 nucleotides: TGCAGTGCTAACCAAGCGGCCCAGAAGACCGGGGAGCCGTTTTTT. This translates into CSANQAAQKTGEPFF.

As regards this clonotype: Being one base from a much bigger clone, this may be a read error. This rearrangement joins TRBV19 to TRBJ2-1; TRBD2 agrees at 7 bases. Germline V gene lookup returns CDR1 LNHDA and CDR2 SQIVND (reference sequence). The CDR3 runs 16 residues. CDR3 loop: CASTDRGESLYNERFF. For the CDR3, the DNA is TGTGCCAGCACGGATCGGGGGGAATCCCTCTACAATGAGCGGTTCTTC.

This clonotype was counted only a few times. The chain is built from TRBV19 and TRBJ2-1, with D possibly TRBD2 on 5 matching bases. This CDR3 region has 16 residues. Per the germline V gene, CDR1 is LNHDA and CDR2 is SQIVND (reference sequence). The germline V and J ends were trimmed by 1 base and 5 bases, with 15 bases remaining between them. The CDR3 DNA reads as TGTGCCAGTAGTATAGTAGGAGGTCCCGAGGACAATGAGCAGTTCTTC. Protein: CASSIVGGPEDNEQFF.

This clonotype occurred many times. The genes are TRBV6-2 or TRBV6-3 and TRBJ2-1; 13 bases map to TRBD2. Per the germline V gene, CDR1 is MNHEY and CDR2 is SVGEGT. The V segment lost 5 bases and the J segment 2 bases; nucleotides outside the gene matches: 3. This CDR3 is 16 amino acids long. Here the CDR3 reads CASSGGLAGTYNEQFF. As DNA, the CDR3 is TGTGCCAGCAGTGGGGGACTAGCGGGAACCTACAATGAGCAGTTCTTC.

This clonotype was seen repeatedly, ten times or more. The V gene is TRBV18, the J gene TRBJ1-6, with D possibly TRBD1 on 5 matching bases. CDR1 and CDR2 (germline): KGHSH, LQKENI. V lost 1 base, J lost 7 bases, and 14 bases lay in between. CDR3 length equals 16 residues. The CDR3: CASSPRRDFWNSPLHF. For the CDR3, the DNA is TGTGCCAGCTCACCACGCAGGGATTTTTGGAATTCACCCCTCCACTTT. Drawing the rest from reference TRBV18 and TRBJ1-6, the complete variable domain is NAGVMQNPRHLVRRRGQEARLRCSPMKGHSHVYWYRQLPEEGLKFMVYLQKENIIDESGMPKERFSAEFPKEGPSILRIQQVVRGDSAAYFCASSPRRDFWNSPLHFGNGTRLTVT.

About this clonotype itself: A read error may be the cause here, since a much bigger clone is one base away. The conserved phenylalanine or tryptophan is not found at the CDR3 terminus, so this likely reflects a read error. V gene TRBV9 combines with J gene TRBJ2-1; 8 nucleotides line up with TRBD1. Germline V CDR1 and CDR2: SGDLS, YYNGEE. The CDR3 runs to 15 residues. With V trimmed by 4 bases and J by 2 bases, 5 bases remained unmatched. The CDR3 spells CASSLDRATYNEQFL. The CDR3 nucleotides read TGTGCCAGCAGCCTGGACAGGGCAACCTACAATGAGCAGTTCCTC.

The chain joins TRBV20-1 to TRBJ2-1; 7 nucleotides match TRBD2. Germline V gene lookup returns CDR1 DFQATT and CDR2 SNEGSKA (reference sequence). CDR3 size: 18 residues. V gave up 8 bases and J gave up 4 bases; unmatched junction bases: 23. DNA for the CDR3: TGCAGTCTACCATGGGGCTGCGGGAGCTTGGGTTTGTACAATGAGCAGTTCTTC. Encoded protein: CSLPWGCGSLGLYNEQFF.

This clonotype was observed many times. The V call is TRBV7-9, the J call TRBJ2-3; D not resolved. V was trimmed by 1 base and J by 1 base, leaving 9 bases between them. Per germline, CDR1 SEHNR and CDR2 FQNEAQ (reference sequence). This CDR3 comprises 15 residues. CDR3 DNA: TGTGCCAGCAGCTTAGGACCGGACGGCACAGATACGCAGTATTTT. Its translation is CASSLGPDGTDTQYF. Based on the CDR3 plus reference TRBV7-9 and TRBJ2-3, the full variable domain is DTGVSQNPRHKITKRGQNVTFRCDPISEHNRLYWYRQTLGQGPEFLTYFQNEAQLEKSRLLSDRFSAERPKGSFSTLEIQRTEQGDSAMYLCASSLGPDGTDTQYFGPGTRLTVL.

This clonotype was counted many times. This chain links TRBV5-6 with TRBJ1-5; possibly TRBD1 for D (5 bases). The CDR3 totals 19 residues. Germline lookup yields CDR1 SGHDT and CDR2 YYEEEE. V gave up 0 bases and J gave up 5 bases, with 24 bases separating them. CDR3 protein: CASSLAGATPSGVYQPQHF. CDR3 DNA: TGTGCCAGCAGCTTGGCCGGGGCCACTCCTAGCGGGGTATATCAGCCCCAGCATTTT.

This clonotype was observed a handful of times. This chain joins TRBV14 and TRBJ2-7; weak D call: TRBD2 (6 bases). This CDR3 has 14 amino acids. V was trimmed by 3 bases and J by 2 bases, leaving 11 bases between them. Germline values: CDR1 SGHDN, CDR2 FVKESK. CDR3 region: CASSQRLVPYEQYF. CDR3 sequence (DNA): TGTGCCAGCAGCCAGAGACTAGTTCCCTACGAGCAGTACTTC. Together with reference TRBV14 and TRBJ2-7, the CDR3 gives the full variable domain: EAGVTQFPSHSVIEKGQTVTLRCDPISGHDNLYWYRRVMGKEIKFLLHFVKESKQDESGMPNNRFLAERTGGTYSTLKVQPAELEDSGVYFCASSQRLVPYEQYFGPGTRLTVT.

The sample holds many counts of this clonotype. The chain links TRBV5-1 to TRBJ2-2; possibly TRBD1 or TRBD2 for D (5 bases each). V was clipped by 3 bases and J by 1 base, with 10 bases between them. Germline values: CDR1 SGHRS, CDR2 YFSETQ. The CDR3 sequence is 15 residues long. The DNA for the CDR3 is TGCGCCAGCAGCTGGAGGACAAAGAACACCGGGGAGCTGTTTTTT. This encodes CASSWRTKNTGELFF.

For this clonotype: A read error may explain this, as a much larger clone is one base away. The rearrangement links TRBV20-1 to TRBJ1-2; D may be TRBD1 (5 bases). Germline CDR1 reads DFQATT; CDR2 reads SNEGSKA (reference sequence). The CDR3 loop spans 13 amino acids. This CDR3 reads CSASGRDPYGDTF. As DNA, the CDR3 is TGCAGTGCTTCAGGCAGGGACCCTTATGGCGACACCTTC.

The V and J genes are TRBV4-3 and TRBJ1-2; D uncertain. Germline CDR1 is LGHNA and CDR2 is YSLEER. Between the trimmed V and J ends, which lost 3 bases and 6 bases, there was a span of 17 bases. CDR3 length: 15 amino acids. CDR3 protein: CASSHLGEVGDGYTF. For the CDR3, the DNA is TGCGCCAGCAGCCACCTCGGGGAAGTGGGCGATGGCTACACCTTC.

This clonotype was recorded at least ten times. The V and J genes are TRBV14 and TRBJ2-7; 9 bases line up with TRBD1. The CDR3 runs 15 residues. Germline assignment: CDR1 SGHDN and CDR2 FVKESK. Unmatched junction bases numbered 6, after V lost 4 bases and J lost 2 bases. CDR3 sequence (DNA): TGTGCCAGCAGCCGCCCGGGACAGGGTACCTACGAGCAGTACTTC. Protein product: CASSRPGQGTYEQYF.

This clonotype was detected a few times. The chain carries TRBV5-5 and TRBJ2-1, with 13 bases identical to TRBD2. Unmatched junction bases numbered 8, after V lost 4 bases and J lost 10 bases. Germline-derived CDR1 and CDR2 are SGHKS and YYEKEE (reference sequence). The CDR3 loop spans 15 amino acids. CDR3 sequence: CASSPRTSGSLEQFF. In DNA form, the CDR3 reads TGTGCCAGCAGCCCCCGGACTAGCGGGAGTCTAGAGCAGTTCTTC. The full variable domain, with the rest looked up from reference TRBV5-5 and TRBJ2-1, is DAGVTQSPTHLIKTRGQQVTLRCSPISGHKSVSWYQQVLGQGPQFIFQYYEKEERGRGNFPDRFSARQFPNYSSELNVNALLLGDSALYLCASSPRTSGSLEQFFGPGTRLTVL.

This clonotype was picked up many times. This chain connects TRBV5-1 to TRBJ2-5, with 8 bases identical to TRBD2. The junction had 9 bases not matched to a gene; V was cut back by 1 base and J by 1 base. Germline V gives CDR1 SGHRS, CDR2 YFSETQ. The CDR3 is 17 amino acids. DNA of the CDR3: TGCGCCAGCAGCTTGACGCCTAGCGGGTTCGTCCAAGAGACCCAGTACTTC. It codes for CASSLTPSGFVQETQYF.

This clonotype was detected many times. The chain has TRBV6-4 and TRBJ2-3, with 7 bases fitting TRBD1. This CDR3 has 15 residues. Germline trimming cut 3 bases from V and 3 bases from J; bases unmatched to any gene: 6. Germline V gene data show CDR1 as MRHNA and CDR2 as SNTAGT. The CDR3 region is CASSEKGGGTDTQYF. The DNA of the CDR3 is TGTGCCAGCAGTGAAAAAGGGGGCGGTACAGATACGCAGTATTTT.

This clonotype was detected only a few times. The genes are TRBV20-1 and TRBJ2-1, with D perhaps TRBD1 (7 bases). The CDR3 has 14 amino acids. Germline CDR1 and CDR2: DFQATT and SNEGSKA (reference sequence). With 2 bases removed from V and 4 bases from J, the gap between germline ends came to 12 bases. The CDR3 here is CSARPGGSYNEQFF. The CDR3 region has the DNA TGCAGTGCTAGACCAGGGGGGTCATACAATGAGCAGTTCTTC.

This clonotype was recorded many times. This rearrangement joins TRBV7-9 to TRBJ2-7; 10 nucleotides match TRBD2. The V and J ends lost 2 bases and 4 bases, in that order; junction bases with no gene match: 8. The germline gives CDR1 SEHNR, CDR2 FQNEAQ (reference sequence). The CDR3 sequence is 16 residues long. CDR3 sequence reads: CASSLNRLAGVYEQYF. CDR3 sequence (DNA): TGTGCCAGCAGCTTAAATCGGCTAGCGGGAGTGTACGAGCAGTACTTC.

This clonotype was seen only a few times. The J gene is TRBJ1-6, the V gene TRBV3-1; D is uncertain. The CDR3 spans 12 residues. The V end lost 6 bases, the J end lost 8 bases, and 8 bases lay between the germline ends. The germline CDR1 and CDR2 sequences are LGHDT and YNNKEL (reference sequence). In nucleotides, the CDR3 is TGTGCCAGCAGTTTGCGGGATTCACCCCTCCACTTT. It specifies CASSLRDSPLHF.

This clonotype was seen many times. J is TRBJ2-7 and V is TRBV7-2; D unclear. The V end lost 5 bases, the J end lost 3 bases, and 8 bases lay between the germline ends. The CDR3 consists of 12 residues. In germline, CDR1 is SGHTA, CDR2 FQGNSA. The DNA of the CDR3 is TGTGCCAGCAGCCTGAGCCTCTACGAGCAGTACTTC. This sequence encodes CASSLSLYEQYF.

The gene calls are TRBV28 and TRBJ2-1, with 10 bases lining up with TRBD1. Germline CDR1 reads MDHEN; CDR2 reads SYDVKM. With V trimmed by 5 bases and J by 2 bases, 3 bases remained unmatched. CDR3 length equals 15 residues. The CDR3 is CASSETGGAYNEQFF. CDR3 nucleotides: TGTGCCAGCAGTGAGACAGGGGGCGCCTACAATGAGCAGTTCTTC.

The gene calls are TRBV7-3 and TRBJ2-4, with D possibly called TRBD1 or TRBD2 (5 bases each). Germline CDR1 SGHTA, CDR2 FQGTGA. CDR3 length: 17 amino acids. V was clipped by 1 base and J by 0 bases, with 13 bases between them. This CDR3 reads CASSLNGDPLAKNIQYF. The CDR3 DNA reads TGTGCCAGCAGCTTAAACGGGGACCCACTAGCCAAAAACATTCAGTACTTC. Complete variable domain (other parts from reference TRBV7-3 and TRBJ2-4): GAGVSQTPSNKVTEKGKYVELRCDPISGHTALYWYRQSLGQGPEFLIYFQGTGAADDSGLPNDRFFAVRPEGSVSTLKIQRTERGDSAVYLCASSLNGDPLAKNIQYFGAGTRLSVL.

Points on this clonotype: A much larger clone differs from this one at a single base, so this may be a read error. The J gene is TRBJ1-2, the V gene TRBV7-9; D is perhaps TRBD1 (5 bases). The CDR3 is made up of 13 amino acids. Germline V lookup: CDR1 SEHNR, CDR2 FQNEAQ (reference sequence). Trimming stripped 2 bases from V and 6 bases from J, with 10 bases between. The CDR3 spells CASSLRTRNGYTF. The CDR3 coding sequence is TGTGCCAGCAGCTTACGGACACGGAATGGCTACACCTTC. Full variable domain (remainder filled in from reference TRBV7-9 and TRBJ1-2): DTGVSQNPRHKITKRGQNVTFRCDPISEHNRLYWYRQTLGQGPEFLTYFQNEAQLEKSRLLSDRFSAERPKGSFSTLEIQRTEQGDSAMYLCASSLRTRNGYTFGSGTRLTVV.

This clonotype was recorded at least ten times. The chain combines TRBV10-1 with TRBJ2-5; D is ambiguous. Germline CDR1 WNHNN, CDR2 SYGVQD (reference sequence). Trimming stripped 4 bases from V and 5 bases from J, with 11 bases between. The CDR3 sequence is 13 residues long. The CDR3 nucleotides read TGCGCCAGCAGTGGTCCACCCGGGGAGACCCAGTACTTC. It codes for CASSGPPGETQYF.